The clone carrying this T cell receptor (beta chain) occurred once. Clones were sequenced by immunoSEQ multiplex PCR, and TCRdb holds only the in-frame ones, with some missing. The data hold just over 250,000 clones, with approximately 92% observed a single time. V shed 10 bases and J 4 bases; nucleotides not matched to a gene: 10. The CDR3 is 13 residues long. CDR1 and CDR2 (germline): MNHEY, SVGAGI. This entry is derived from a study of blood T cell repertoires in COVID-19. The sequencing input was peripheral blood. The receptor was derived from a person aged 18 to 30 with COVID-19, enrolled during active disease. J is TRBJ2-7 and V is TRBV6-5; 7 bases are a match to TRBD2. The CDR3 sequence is CATDKREIYEQYF. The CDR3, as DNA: TGTGCCACCGACAAGCGGGAAATTTACGAGCAGTACTTC.